This entry describes one TCR beta chain. The sample belongs to a study of blood T cell repertoires in COVID-19. Enrollment of patients from Seattle took place during active infection, with longitudinal follow-up. Method: immunoSEQ multiplex PCR; TCRdb's copy keeps in-frame clones and lacks some. The profile covers roughly 180,000 clones, with 70% to 90% appearing a single time and more than 5% taken by the ten largest. The V and J ends lost 6 bases and 5 bases respectively, with 15 bases between them. The germline V gene has CDR1 MGHRA and CDR2 YSYEKL. The CDR3 extends over 14 amino acids. The chain is built from TRBV4-1 and TRBJ2-3; weak D call: TRBD2 (6 bases). Sequenced: peripheral blood. This clonotype was sampled from a woman aged 50 to 60 with COVID-19, enrolled during active disease. Here the CDR3 DNA reads TGCGCCAGCAGTCTTCCGGGGGAGAAAGATACGCAGTATTTT. This gives the protein CASSLPGEKDTQYF.